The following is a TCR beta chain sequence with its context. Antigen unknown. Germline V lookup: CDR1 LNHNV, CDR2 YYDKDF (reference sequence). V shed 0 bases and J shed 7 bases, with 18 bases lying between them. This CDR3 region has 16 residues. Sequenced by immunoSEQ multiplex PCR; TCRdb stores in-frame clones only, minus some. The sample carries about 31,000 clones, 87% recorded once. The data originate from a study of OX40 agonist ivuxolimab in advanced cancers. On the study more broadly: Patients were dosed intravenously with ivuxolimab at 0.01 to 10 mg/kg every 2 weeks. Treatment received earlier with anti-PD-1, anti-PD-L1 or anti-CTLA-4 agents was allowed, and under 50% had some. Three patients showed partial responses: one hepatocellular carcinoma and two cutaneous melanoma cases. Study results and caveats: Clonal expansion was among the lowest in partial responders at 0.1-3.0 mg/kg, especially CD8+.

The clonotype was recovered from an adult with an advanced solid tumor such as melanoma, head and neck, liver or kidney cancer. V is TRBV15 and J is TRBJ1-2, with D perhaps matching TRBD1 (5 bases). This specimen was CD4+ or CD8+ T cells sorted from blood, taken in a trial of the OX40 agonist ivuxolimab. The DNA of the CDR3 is TGTGCCACCAGCAGAGATGGCGGGGGGTCGTCGGTTGGCTACACCTTC. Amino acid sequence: CATSRDGGGSSVGYTF.